This T cell receptor beta chain was captured in a study of PD-1 blockade in classical Hodgkin lymphoma. Study context: The patients were dosed with nivolumab 3 mg/kg, infused intravenously every 2 weeks. Findings and caveats of the study: CD4+ TCR diversity rose significantly by C4D1, and CD8+ TCR diversity did not. At baseline, newly diagnosed patients reportedly showed less TCR diversity than healthy donors.

For this clone: The antigen is unknown.

Profiled with immunoSEQ multiplex PCR; TCRdb holds only in-frame clones, not every one. The data contain about 15,000 clones, roughly 83% of them singletons. The CDR3 totals 12 residues. With V trimmed by 5 bases and J by 7 bases, 3 bases remained unmatched. Per germline, CDR1 GTSNPN and CDR2 SVGIG (reference sequence). Relapse was seen in all patients after autologous stem cell transplantation, and brentuximab vedotin exposure was variable. Each best response was a complete response, a partial response or progressive disease. J is TRBJ2-7 and V is TRBV30; 12 bases are a match to TRBD1. The origin of this receptor is a human donor with classical Hodgkin lymphoma. The material was peripheral blood mononuclear cells (PBMCs), obtained before the second cycle of nivolumab. This CDR3 is CAWGTGGREQYF. CDR3 DNA: TGTGCCTGGGGGACAGGGGGCCGGGAGCAGTACTTC.